The T cell receptor (beta chain) under discussion was sequenced for a study of shared clonotypes between healthy human individuals. Details on this clone: Its antigen is unidentified.

TCRdb keeps only in-frame clones here, not all; method: immunoSEQ multiplex PCR. The sample yields some 2,000,000 clones, nearly 97% seen once. The CDR3 sequence is 12 residues long. From germline, CDR1 is LNHDA and CDR2 SQIVND (reference sequence). V gave up 5 bases and J gave up 3 bases, with 5 bases separating them. General study findings and limits: A limitation of the genetic and exposure-history diversity represented arose from few donors.

This sequence joins TRBV19 and TRBJ1-5; D ambiguous. The sample was naive CD4+ T cells sorted from blood. As to subset: CD45RA+ positively selected. The clonotype was recovered from a man between 18 and 29 years old in good health. Here the CDR3 reads CASSLTNQPQHF. The DNA of the CDR3 is TGTGCCAGTAGTCTTACCAATCAGCCCCAGCATTTT.